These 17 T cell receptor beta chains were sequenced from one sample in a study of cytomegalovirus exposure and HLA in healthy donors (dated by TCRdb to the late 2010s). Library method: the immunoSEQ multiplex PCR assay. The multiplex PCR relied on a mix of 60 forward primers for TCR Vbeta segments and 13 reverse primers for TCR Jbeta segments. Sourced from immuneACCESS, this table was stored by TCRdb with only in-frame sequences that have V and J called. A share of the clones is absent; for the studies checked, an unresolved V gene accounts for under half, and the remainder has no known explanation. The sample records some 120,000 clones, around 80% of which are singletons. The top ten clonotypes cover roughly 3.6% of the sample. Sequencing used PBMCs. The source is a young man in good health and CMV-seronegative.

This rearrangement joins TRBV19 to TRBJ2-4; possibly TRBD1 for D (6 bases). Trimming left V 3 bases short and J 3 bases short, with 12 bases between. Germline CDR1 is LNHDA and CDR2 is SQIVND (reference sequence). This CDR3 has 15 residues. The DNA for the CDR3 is TGTGCCAGTAGTATCTCAGGGGTGGGCAAAAACATTCAGTACTTC. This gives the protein CASSISGVGKNIQYF.

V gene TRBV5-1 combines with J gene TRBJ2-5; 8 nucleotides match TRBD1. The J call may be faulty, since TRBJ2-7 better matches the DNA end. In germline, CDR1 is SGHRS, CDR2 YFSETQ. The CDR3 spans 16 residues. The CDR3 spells CASSLAPQGDSYEQYF. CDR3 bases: TGCGCCAGCAGCTTGGCCCCACAGGGGGATTCCTACGAGCAGTACTTC.

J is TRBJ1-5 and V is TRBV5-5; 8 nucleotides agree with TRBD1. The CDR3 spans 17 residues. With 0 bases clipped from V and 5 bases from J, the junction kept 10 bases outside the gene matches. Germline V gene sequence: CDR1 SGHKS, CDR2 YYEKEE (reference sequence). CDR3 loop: CASSLAGAGGADQPQHF. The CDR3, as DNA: TGTGCCAGCAGCTTGGCCGGGGCAGGGGGCGCGGATCAGCCCCAGCATTTT.

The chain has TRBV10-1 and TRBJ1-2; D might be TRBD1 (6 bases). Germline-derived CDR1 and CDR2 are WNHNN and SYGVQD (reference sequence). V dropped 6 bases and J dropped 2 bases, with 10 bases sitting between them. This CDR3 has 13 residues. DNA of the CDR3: TGCGCCAGCAGGGACAGCGTCAACTATGGCTACACCTTC. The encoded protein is CASRDSVNYGYTF.

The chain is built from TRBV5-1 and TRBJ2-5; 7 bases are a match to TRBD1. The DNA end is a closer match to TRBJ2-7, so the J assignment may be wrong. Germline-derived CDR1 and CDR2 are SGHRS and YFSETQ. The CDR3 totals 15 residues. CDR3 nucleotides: TGCGCCAGCAGCTTGGCCGGGACAGCCTCCTACGAGCAGTACTTC. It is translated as CASSLAGTASYEQYF.

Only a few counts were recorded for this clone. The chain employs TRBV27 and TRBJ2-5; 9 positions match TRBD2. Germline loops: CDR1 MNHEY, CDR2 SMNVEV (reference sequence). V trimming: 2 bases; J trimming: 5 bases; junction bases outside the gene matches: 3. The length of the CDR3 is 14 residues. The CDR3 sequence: CASSLRLAGETQYF. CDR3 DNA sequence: TGTGCCAGCAGTTTAAGGCTAGCGGGGGAGACCCAGTACTTC.

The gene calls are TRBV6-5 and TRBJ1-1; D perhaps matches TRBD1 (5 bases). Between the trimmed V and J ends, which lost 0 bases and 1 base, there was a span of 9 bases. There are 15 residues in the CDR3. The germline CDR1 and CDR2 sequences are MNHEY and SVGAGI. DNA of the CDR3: TGTGCCAGCAGTTACTCGAGCGGGGGGAACACTGAAGCTTTCTTT. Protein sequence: CASSYSSGGNTEAFF.

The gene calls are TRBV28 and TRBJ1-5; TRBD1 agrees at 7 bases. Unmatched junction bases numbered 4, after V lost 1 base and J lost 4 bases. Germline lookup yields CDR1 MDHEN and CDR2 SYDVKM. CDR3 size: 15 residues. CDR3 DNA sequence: TGTGCCAGCAGTTTATCGGCAGGGGGTAATCAGCCCCAGCATTTT. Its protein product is CASSLSAGGNQPQHF.

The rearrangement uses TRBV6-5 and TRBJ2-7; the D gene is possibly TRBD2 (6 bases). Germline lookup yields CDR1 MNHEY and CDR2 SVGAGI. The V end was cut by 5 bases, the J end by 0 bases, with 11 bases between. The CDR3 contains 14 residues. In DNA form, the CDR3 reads TGTGCCAGCAGTCAGACTAGACTCTCCTACGAGCAGTACTTC. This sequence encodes CASSQTRLSYEQYF.

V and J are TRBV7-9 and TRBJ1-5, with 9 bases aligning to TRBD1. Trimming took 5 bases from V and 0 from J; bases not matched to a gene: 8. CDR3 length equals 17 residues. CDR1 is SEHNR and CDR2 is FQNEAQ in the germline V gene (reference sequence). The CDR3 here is CASSRTGDIPSNQPQHF. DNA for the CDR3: TGTGCCAGCAGCCGGACAGGGGATATACCTAGCAATCAGCCCCAGCATTTT. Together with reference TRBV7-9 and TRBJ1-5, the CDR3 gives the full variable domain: DTGVSQNPRHKITKRGQNVTFRCDPISEHNRLYWYRQTLGQGPEFLTYFQNEAQLEKSRLLSDRFSAERPKGSFSTLEIQRTEQGDSAMYLCASSRTGDIPSNQPQHFGDGTRLSIL.

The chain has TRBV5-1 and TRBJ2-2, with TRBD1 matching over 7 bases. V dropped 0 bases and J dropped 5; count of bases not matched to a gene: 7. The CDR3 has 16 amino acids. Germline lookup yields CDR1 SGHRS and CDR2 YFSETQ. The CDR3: CASSLGGQVRTGELFF. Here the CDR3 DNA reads TGCGCCAGCAGCTTGGGAGGACAGGTCCGAACCGGGGAGCTGTTTTTT.

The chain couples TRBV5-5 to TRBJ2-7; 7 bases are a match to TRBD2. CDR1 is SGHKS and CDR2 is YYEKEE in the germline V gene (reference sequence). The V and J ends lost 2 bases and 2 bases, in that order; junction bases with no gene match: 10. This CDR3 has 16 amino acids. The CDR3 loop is CASSLWGGRSTYEQYF. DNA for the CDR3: TGTGCCAGCAGCTTATGGGGGGGGAGAAGCACCTACGAGCAGTACTTC.

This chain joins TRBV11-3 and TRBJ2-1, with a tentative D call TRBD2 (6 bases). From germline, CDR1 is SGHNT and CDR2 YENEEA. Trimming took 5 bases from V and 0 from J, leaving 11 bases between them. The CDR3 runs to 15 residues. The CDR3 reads CASSPGGSSYNEQFF. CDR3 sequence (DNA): TGTGCCAGCAGCCCCGGGGGAAGCTCCTACAATGAGCAGTTCTTC.

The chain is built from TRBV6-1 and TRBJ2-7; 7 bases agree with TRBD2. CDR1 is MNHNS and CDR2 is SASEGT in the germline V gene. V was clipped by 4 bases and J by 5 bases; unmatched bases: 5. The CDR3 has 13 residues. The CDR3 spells CASSVRLANEQYF. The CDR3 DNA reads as TGTGCCAGCAGTGTTCGACTAGCTAACGAGCAGTACTTC.

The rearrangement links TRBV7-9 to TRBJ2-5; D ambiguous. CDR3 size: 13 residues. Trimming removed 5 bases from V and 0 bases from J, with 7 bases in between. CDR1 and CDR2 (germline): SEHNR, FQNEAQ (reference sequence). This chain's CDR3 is CASSHPDQETQYF. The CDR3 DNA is TGTGCCAGCAGCCACCCGGACCAAGAGACCCAGTACTTC. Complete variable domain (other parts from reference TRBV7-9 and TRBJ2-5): DTGVSQNPRHKITKRGQNVTFRCDPISEHNRLYWYRQTLGQGPEFLTYFQNEAQLEKSRLLSDRFSAERPKGSFSTLEIQRTEQGDSAMYLCASSHPDQETQYFGPGTRLLVL.

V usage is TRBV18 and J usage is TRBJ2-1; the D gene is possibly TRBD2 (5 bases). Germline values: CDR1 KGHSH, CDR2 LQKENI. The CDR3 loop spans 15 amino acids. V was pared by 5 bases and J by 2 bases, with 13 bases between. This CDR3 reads CASSIGVSAYNEQFF. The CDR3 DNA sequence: TGTGCCAGCTCAATCGGGGTAAGCGCCTACAATGAGCAGTTCTTC.

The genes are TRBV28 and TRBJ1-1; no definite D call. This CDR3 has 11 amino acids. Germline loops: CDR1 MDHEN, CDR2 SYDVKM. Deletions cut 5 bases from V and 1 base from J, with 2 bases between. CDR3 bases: TGTGCCAGCAGTCAGAACACTGAAGCTTTCTTT. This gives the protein CASSQNTEAFF.